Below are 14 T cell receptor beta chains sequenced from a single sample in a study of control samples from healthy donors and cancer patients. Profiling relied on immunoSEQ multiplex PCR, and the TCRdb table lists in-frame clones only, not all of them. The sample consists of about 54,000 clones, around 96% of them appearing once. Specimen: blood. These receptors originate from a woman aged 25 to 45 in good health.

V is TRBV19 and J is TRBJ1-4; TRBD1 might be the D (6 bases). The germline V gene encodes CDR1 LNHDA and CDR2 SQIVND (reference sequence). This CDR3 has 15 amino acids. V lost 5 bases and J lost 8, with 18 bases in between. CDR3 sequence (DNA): TGTGCCAGTAGTCCAACGGGACAAGTGGACGAAAAACTGTTTTTT. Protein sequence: CASSPTGQVDEKLFF.

CDR3 nucleotides: TGTGCCAGCAGCTCCGGGACAGGGGCCTTCTTT. Translated: CASSSGTGAFF. This chain uses TRBV13 with TRBJ1-1; TRBD1 agrees at 10 bases. CDR1 PRHDT and CDR2 FYEKMQ come from the germline V gene (reference sequence). The CDR3 consists of 11 residues. V was pared by 4 bases and J by 14 bases, with 4 bases of the junction left unmatched.

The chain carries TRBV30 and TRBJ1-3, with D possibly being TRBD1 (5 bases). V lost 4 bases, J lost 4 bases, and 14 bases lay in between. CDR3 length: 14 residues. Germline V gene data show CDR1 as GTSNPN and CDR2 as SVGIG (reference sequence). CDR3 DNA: TGTGCCTGGACGCCCAGCAGGGCAGGAAACACCATATATTTT. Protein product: CAWTPSRAGNTIYF.

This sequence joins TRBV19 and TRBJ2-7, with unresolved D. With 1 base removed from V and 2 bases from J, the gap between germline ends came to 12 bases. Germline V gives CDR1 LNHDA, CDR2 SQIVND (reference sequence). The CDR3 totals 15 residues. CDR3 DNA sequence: TGTGCCAGTAGTATAGTGTTGGATGGTGCCTACGAGCAGTACTTC. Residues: CASSIVLDGAYEQYF.

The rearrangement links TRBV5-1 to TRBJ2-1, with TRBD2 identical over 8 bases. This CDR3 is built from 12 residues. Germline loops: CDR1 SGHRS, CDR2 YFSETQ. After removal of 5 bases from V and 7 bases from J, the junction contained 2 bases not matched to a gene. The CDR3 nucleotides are TGCGCCAGCAGAGGCGGGGGGAATGAGCAGTTCTTC. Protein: CASRGGGNEQFF.

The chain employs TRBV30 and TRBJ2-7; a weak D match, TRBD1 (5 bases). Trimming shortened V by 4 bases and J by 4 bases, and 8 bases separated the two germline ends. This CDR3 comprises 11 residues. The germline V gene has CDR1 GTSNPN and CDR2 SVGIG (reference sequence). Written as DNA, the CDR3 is TGTGCCTGGAAAGGGGATTACGAGCAGTACTTC. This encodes CAWKGDYEQYF. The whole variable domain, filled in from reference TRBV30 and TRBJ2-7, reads SQTIHQWPATLVQPVGSPLSLECTVEGTSNPNLYWYRQAAGRGLQLLFYSVGIGQISSEVPQNLSASRPQDRQFILSSKKLLLSDSGFYLCAWKGDYEQYFGPGTRLTVT.

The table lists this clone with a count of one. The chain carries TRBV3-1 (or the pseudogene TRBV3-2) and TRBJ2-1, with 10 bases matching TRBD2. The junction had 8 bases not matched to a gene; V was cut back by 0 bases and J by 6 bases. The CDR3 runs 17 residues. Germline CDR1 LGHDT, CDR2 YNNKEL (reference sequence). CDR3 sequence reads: CASSQDLVSGRVNEQFF. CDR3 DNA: TGTGCCAGCAGCCAAGATTTAGTAAGCGGGAGGGTCAATGAGCAGTTCTTC.

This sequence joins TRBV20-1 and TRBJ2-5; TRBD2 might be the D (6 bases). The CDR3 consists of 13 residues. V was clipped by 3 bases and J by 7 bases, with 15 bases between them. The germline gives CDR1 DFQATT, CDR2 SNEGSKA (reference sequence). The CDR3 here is CSASGREEGTQYF. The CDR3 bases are TGCAGTGCTAGTGGGCGGGAAGAAGGGACCCAGTACTTC.

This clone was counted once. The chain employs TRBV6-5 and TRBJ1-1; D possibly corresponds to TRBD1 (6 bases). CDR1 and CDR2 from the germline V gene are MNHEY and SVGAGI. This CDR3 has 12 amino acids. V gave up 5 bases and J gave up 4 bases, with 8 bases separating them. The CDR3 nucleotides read TGTGCCAGCAGTACAGGGAGCACTGAAGCTTTCTTT. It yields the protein CASSTGSTEAFF.

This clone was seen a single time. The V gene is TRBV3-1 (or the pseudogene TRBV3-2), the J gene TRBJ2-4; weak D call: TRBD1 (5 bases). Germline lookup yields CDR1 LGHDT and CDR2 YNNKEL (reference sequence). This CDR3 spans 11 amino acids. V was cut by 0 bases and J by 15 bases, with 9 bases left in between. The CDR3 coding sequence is TGTGCCAGCAGCCAAGATGGGGCACGGTACTTC. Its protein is CASSQDGARYF.

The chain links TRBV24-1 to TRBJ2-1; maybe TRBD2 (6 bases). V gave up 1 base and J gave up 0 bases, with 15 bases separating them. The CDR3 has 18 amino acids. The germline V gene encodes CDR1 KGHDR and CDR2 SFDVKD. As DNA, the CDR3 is TGTGCCACCAGTGATTTTAGTCGGGGGAAGAGCTCCTACAATGAGCAGTTCTTC. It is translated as CATSDFSRGKSSYNEQFF.

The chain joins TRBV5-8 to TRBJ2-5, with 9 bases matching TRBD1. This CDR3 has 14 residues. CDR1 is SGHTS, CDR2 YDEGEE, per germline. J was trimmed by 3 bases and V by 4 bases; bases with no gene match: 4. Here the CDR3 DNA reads TGTGCCAGCAGCAAAGGACAGGGGAAAGAGACCCAGTACTTC. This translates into CASSKGQGKETQYF.

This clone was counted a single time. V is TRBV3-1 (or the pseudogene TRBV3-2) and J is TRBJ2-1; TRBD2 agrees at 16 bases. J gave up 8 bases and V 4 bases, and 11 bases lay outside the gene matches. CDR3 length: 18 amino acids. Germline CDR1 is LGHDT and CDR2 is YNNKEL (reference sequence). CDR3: CASSPWGLAGGPRDEQFF. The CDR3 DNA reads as TGTGCCAGCAGCCCCTGGGGACTAGCGGGAGGGCCCAGAGATGAGCAGTTCTTC.

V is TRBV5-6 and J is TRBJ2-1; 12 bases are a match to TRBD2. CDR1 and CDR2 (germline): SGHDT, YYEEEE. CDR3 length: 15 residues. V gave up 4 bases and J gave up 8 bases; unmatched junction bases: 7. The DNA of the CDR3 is TGTGCCAGCAGCCTCCTAGCGGGAGGGCCGGATGAGCAGTTCTTC. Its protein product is CASSLLAGGPDEQFF.